This TCR beta chain was sequenced in a study of T cells expressing NK-cell markers. Study details: Sorted CD3+CD56-NKG2C+, CD3+CD56+NKG2C+ and CD3+CD56+NKG2C- T cells supplied the TCR beta repertoires.

This CDR3 has 15 amino acids. TCRdb reanalyzed the 5' RACE reads and collapses them to one entry per CDR3 protein, without DNA. The record lists some 600,000 distinct CDR3 sequences, of which the ten most abundant hold approximately 3.6%. Sequencing input: blood T cells: a sorted CD56 or NKG2C T cell subset, CD4+ or CD8+ T cells, or bulk PBMC T cells (not recorded which). The TCR sequence derives from a man between 18 and 29 years old in good health. The gene calls are TRBV12-3 or TRBV12-4 and TRBJ2-5; without DNA, the TCRdb call of TRBD2 cannot be checked. CDR3 sequence reads: CASTYGGVSLETQYF.